This TCR beta chain emerged from a study of graft-versus-host responses after intestinal transplantation. Clones were sequenced by immunoSEQ multiplex PCR, and TCRdb holds only the in-frame ones, with some missing. The sample lists fewer than 120,000 clones; 93% were seen once. Turning to this clone: Its antigen is not known.

V lost 8 bases and J lost 3, with 17 bases in between. There are 14 residues in the CDR3. Germline V lookup: CDR1 MNHEY, CDR2 SMNVEV (reference sequence). The rearrangement joins TRBV27 to TRBJ2-7; D may be TRBD2 (6 bases). The clonotype originates from a human donor who received an intestinal transplant. The sample consisted of unstimulated CD8+ T cells sorted from spleen or lymph node cells, taken before intestinal transplant. The CDR3 DNA sequence: TGTGCCAGCGGCGGTCCGGGAGAAGTCTACGAGCAGTACTTC. Translated, it gives CASGGPGEVYEQYF.